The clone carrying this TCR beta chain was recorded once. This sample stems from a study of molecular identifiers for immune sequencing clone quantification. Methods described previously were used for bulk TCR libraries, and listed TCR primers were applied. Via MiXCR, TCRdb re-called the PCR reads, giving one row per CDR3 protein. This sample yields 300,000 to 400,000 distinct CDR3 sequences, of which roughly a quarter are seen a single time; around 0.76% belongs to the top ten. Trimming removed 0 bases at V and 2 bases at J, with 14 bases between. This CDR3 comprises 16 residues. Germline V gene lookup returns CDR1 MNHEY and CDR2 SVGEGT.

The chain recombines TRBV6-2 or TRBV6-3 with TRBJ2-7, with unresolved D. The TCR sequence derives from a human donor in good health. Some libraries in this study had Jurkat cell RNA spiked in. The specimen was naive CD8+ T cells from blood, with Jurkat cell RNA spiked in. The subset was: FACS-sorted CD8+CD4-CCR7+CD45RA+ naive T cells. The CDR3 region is CASSYSMFERAYEQYF. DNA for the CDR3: TGTGCCAGCAGTTACTCGATGTTCGAGAGAGCCTACGAGCAGTACTTC.